The rows below give T cell receptor beta chains drawn from one sample of a study of T cell responses to AZD1222 COVID-19 vaccine. Sequenced by immunoSEQ multiplex PCR; TCRdb stores in-frame clones only, minus some. This table holds more than 85,000 clones, 88% found once. The sample here was peripheral blood, taken 28 days after the second AZD1222 dose. Receptors were obtained from an adult who received the AZD1222 COVID-19 vaccine. Both conserved end residues are part of each CDR3. A D gene is named only where the DNA matches it firmly. A clone size is listed for some rows: how often the clone was seen (once, few, many), or a class if it is expanded.

cdr3_length	j_call	clone_size	d_call	v_call	cdr3_nt	cdr3_aa
18	TRBJ2-7	-	TRBD2	TRBV4-1	TGCGCCAGCAGCCAAGAGGGGGGTCGCGGGAGGGCCGCCTACGAGCAGTACTTC	CASSQEGGRGRAAYEQYF
14	TRBJ2-2	-	-	TRBV27	TGTGCCAGCAGTTTATGGACCAACACCGGGGAGCTGTTTTTT	CASSLWTNTGELFF
14	TRBJ1-3	-	TRBD1	TRBV19	TGTGCCAGTAGTACGGGACAGGGCAGAAACACCATATATTTT	CASSTGQGRNTIYF
15	TRBJ2-2	few	-	TRBV6-5	TGTGCCAGTATCCTACTCGGGTCGAACACCGGGGAGCTGTTTTTT	CASILLGSNTGELFF
14	TRBJ1-4	-	-	TRBV5-4	TGTGCCAGCAGCCGAGGTCTCGGCACTGAAAAACTGTTTTTT	CASSRGLGTEKLFF
15	TRBJ1-1	-	TRBD1	TRBV13	TGTGCCAGCAGCTTAGGCGGGACAGGCGGCACTGAAGCTTTCTTT	CASSLGGTGGTEAFF
13	TRBJ2-5	-	-	TRBV7-9	TGTGCCAGCAGCTTTTCCCCGAGGCAGACCCAGTACTTC	CASSFSPRQTQYF
13	TRBJ1-1	-	-	TRBV7-3	TGTGCCAGCAGCATGGGACTGAACACTGAAGCTTTCTTT	CASSMGLNTEAFF
16	TRBJ1-5	once	TRBD1	TRBV6-1	TGTGCCAGCAGTGACGGAGGGACAGGGTCCCATCAGCCCCAGCATTTT	CASSDGGTGSHQPQHF
11	TRBJ2-3	-	-	TRBV11-2	TGTGCCAGCAGCTTAGTTGATACGCAGTATTTT	CASSLVDTQYF
13	TRBJ1-6	-	-	TRBV10-1	TGCGCCAGCAGTGAGGACAGGAATTCACCCCTCCACTTT	CASSEDRNSPLHF
17	TRBJ1-6	-	-	TRBV3-1/TRBV3-2	TGTGCCAGCAGCCCTAGCCCCGGGGGACTTTTTAATTCACCCCTCCACTTT	CASSPSPGGLFNSPLHF
16	TRBJ1-5	once	-	TRBV23-1	TGCGCCAGCCCACCCAAAGGGTTGATCCGTCTTCAGCCCCAGCATTTT	CASPPKGLIRLQPQHF
13	TRBJ1-4	-	-	TRBV30	TGTGCCTGGAGTGCAGGGCGGGTGGGAAAACTGTTTTTT	CAWSAGRVGKLFF
16	TRBJ1-5	-	TRBD1	TRBV15	TGTGCCACCAGCAGAGGCGGGACAGCGAGCAATCAGCCCCAGCATTTT	CATSRGGTASNQPQHF
15	TRBJ2-6	-	-	TRBV7-9	TGTGCCAGCAGTCGAGGCCGCTCTGGGGCCAACGTCCTGACTTTC	CASSRGRSGANVLTF
13	TRBJ2-5	-	-	TRBV29-1	TGCAGCGTTGCATTGCTGCTGGGGGAGACCCAGTACTTC	CSVALLLGETQYF
13	TRBJ1-5	-	-	TRBV27	TGTGCCAGCAAGTCAGGGGCCTGGGAGCCCCAGCATTTT	CASKSGAWEPQHF
16	TRBJ2-2	-	TRBD1	TRBV4-1	TGCGCCAGCAGCCAAATGGGACAGGAGGCAGGTGGGGAGCTGTTTTTT	CASSQMGQEAGGELFF
14	TRBJ1-4	once	TRBD1	TRBV2	TGTGCCAGCTGCCGGGACAGGGGCGTTGAAAAACTGTTTTTT	CASCRDRGVEKLFF
14	TRBJ2-5	-	-	TRBV28	TGTGCCAGCAGTTACTCAGGGAAGCGAGAGACCCAGTACTTC	CASSYSGKRETQYF
14	TRBJ2-1	-	-	TRBV2	TGTGCCAGCAGTGTGCGACAGGCGAGCAATGAGCAGTTCTTC	CASSVRQASNEQFF